One and the same sample provided the 6 T cell receptor beta chains below, sequenced in a study of OX40 agonist ivuxolimab in advanced cancers. Assay used: immunoSEQ multiplex PCR; TCRdb lists only in-frame clones, some missing. The data show tens of thousands of clones, 80% to 90% seen once. The material sequenced was CD4+ or CD8+ T cells sorted from blood, taken in a trial of the OX40 agonist ivuxolimab. The receptors shown here come from an adult with an advanced solid tumor such as melanoma, head and neck, liver or kidney cancer.

Worth noting for this clone: The same CDR3 arises from other DNA sequences in this sample as well. The rearrangement links TRBV27 to TRBJ2-7, with a tentative D call TRBD1 (6 bases). The CDR3 runs 14 residues. Trimming removed 4 bases at V and 5 bases at J, with 15 bases between. CDR1 MNHEY and CDR2 SMNVEV come from the germline V gene (reference sequence). CDR3 region: CASSSTGPPNEQYF. CDR3 coding DNA: TGTGCCAGCAGTTCAACAGGGCCCCCAAACGAGCAGTACTTC.

This chain uses TRBV7-2 with TRBJ1-6; 9 bases agree with TRBD1. The CDR3 loop spans 15 amino acids. Per germline, CDR1 SGHTA and CDR2 FQGNSA. V shed 1 base and J 9 bases; nucleotides not matched to a gene: 4. CDR3 sequence (DNA): TGTGCCAGCAGCTTAGGCGGACAGGGGTTTTCACCCCTCCACTTT. Encoded protein: CASSLGGQGFSPLHF.

The sample holds one count of this clone. This rearrangement joins TRBV15 to TRBJ1-1, with D perhaps matching TRBD1 (6 bases). Germline values: CDR1 LNHNV, CDR2 YYDKDF (reference sequence). Trimming left V 5 bases short and J 4 bases short, with 11 bases between. This CDR3 has 13 residues. The DNA of the CDR3 is TGTGCCACCAGCCGAGGGGGTAGCACTGAAGCTTTCTTT. Translating it yields CATSRGGSTEAFF.

V gene TRBV28 combines with J gene TRBJ2-7; D uncertain. CDR1 and CDR2 (germline): MDHEN, SYDVKM. The V end was cut by 6 bases, the J end by 3 bases, with 15 bases between. The CDR3 totals 14 residues. This CDR3 reads CASSQSGEGYEQYF. The CDR3 DNA reads as TGTGCCAGCAGCCAATCTGGGGAAGGCTACGAGCAGTACTTC.

The chain uses TRBV30 and TRBJ1-5, with a possible D match to TRBD1 (5 bases). Deletions cut 4 bases from V and 2 bases from J, with 12 bases between. The CDR3 covers 14 residues. Germline V gene sequence: CDR1 GTSNPN, CDR2 SVGIG (reference sequence). CDR3 nucleotides: TGTGCCTGGACGCAGGGCGGGGGCAATCAGCCCCAGCATTTT. Translating gives CAWTQGGGNQPQHF.

V is TRBV6-5 and J is TRBJ1-4; TRBD1 matches at 12 bases. Trimming cost V 4 bases and J 7 bases; bases outside gene matches: 7. The CDR3 sequence is 16 residues long. Per germline, CDR1 MNHEY and CDR2 SVGAGI. The CDR3 reads CASSFGTGGRGEKLFF. DNA for the CDR3: TGTGCCAGCAGTTTCGGGACAGGGGGCCGGGGTGAAAAACTGTTTTTT.